This TCR beta chain was sequenced in a study of T cells in Graves' hyperthyroidism and ophthalmopathy. PBMCs were collected from an approximately 9.4 ml volume of fresh peripheral blood. Trimming stripped 1 base from V and 3 bases from J, with 15 bases between. Germline-derived CDR1 and CDR2 are LNHDA and SQIVND (reference sequence). The CDR3 extends over 16 amino acids. The TCR beta CDR3 regions underwent amplification using RNA transcripts as the source. HTBI primers were employed in a first-round RT-PCR of the TCR CDR3. TCRdb called the multiplex PCR reads again in MiXCR, with one record for every CDR3 protein. The repertoire holds 370,000 or so distinct CDR3 sequences, with approximately 15% as singletons.

Material for sequencing was blood. This receptor was obtained from a young woman with Graves' hyperthyroidism that later progressed to Graves' ophthalmopathy. This rearrangement joins TRBV19 to TRBJ2-5, with D uncertain. The CDR3, as DNA: TGTGCCAGTAGTATAGTCTCCCTAGACCGTGAAGAGACCCAGTACTTC. It codes for CASSIVSLDREETQYF.